The 10 T cell receptor beta chains below all came from one sample that was sequenced in a study of shared clonotypes between healthy human individuals. Here immunoSEQ multiplex PCR was the method, and the copy in TCRdb shows in-frame clones only, minus some. The table records 550,000 to 750,000 clones, 92% of them present only once. Naive CD8 cells lacked CD45RO and underwent positive selection for CCR7, leaving out terminally differentiated effector memory CD45RA+ cells. Sequencing was carried out using naive CD8+ T cells sorted from blood. All receptors come from a young man in good health.

This chain links TRBV4-2 with TRBJ2-1, with D possibly matching TRBD2 (5 bases). The CDR3 is 18 residues long. Germline CDR1 and CDR2: LGHNA and YNFKEQ. The V end lost 3 bases, the J end lost 0 bases, and 18 bases lay between the germline ends. CDR3 DNA sequence: TGTGCCAGCAGCCAGAGGGTCATCGGGGAGATCTCCTACAATGAGCAGTTCTTC. This encodes CASSQRVIGEISYNEQFF.

In the case of this clone: This CDR3 is also generated by other DNA sequences in the sample. The chain uses TRBV27 and TRBJ2-6; D gene ambiguous. Germline V gives CDR1 MNHEY, CDR2 SMNVEV (reference sequence). V was pared by 3 bases and J by 0 bases, with 3 bases between. The CDR3 runs to 14 residues. The CDR3 here is CASSFGSGANVLTF. CDR3 DNA: TGTGCCAGCAGTTTTGGCTCTGGGGCCAACGTCCTGACTTTC.

This rearrangement joins TRBV28 to TRBJ2-1; 13 nucleotides match TRBD2. CDR3 size: 17 residues. Germline CDR1 is MDHEN and CDR2 is SYDVKM. V was clipped by 5 bases and J by 10 bases; unmatched bases: 14. Here the CDR3 reads CASSQPRRTSGSLEQFF. CDR3 nucleotide sequence: TGTGCCAGCAGTCAACCTAGGCGGACTAGCGGGAGCCTCGAGCAGTTCTTC.

The chain carries TRBV13 and TRBJ2-7; 9 bases are a match to TRBD2. Unmatched junction bases numbered 8, after V lost 7 bases and J lost 1 base. The germline gives CDR1 PRHDT, CDR2 FYEKMQ (reference sequence). This CDR3 comprises 15 residues. DNA of the CDR3: TGTGCCAGCACCTGGGGGCGGGAGGGTTCCTACGAGCAGTACTTC. Translated: CASTWGREGSYEQYF. Full variable domain (rest looked up from reference TRBV13 and TRBJ2-7): AAGVIQSPRHLIKEKRETATLKCYPIPRHDTVYWYQQGPGQDPQFLISFYEKMQSDKGSIPDRFSAQQFSDYHSELNMSSLELGDSALYFCASTWGREGSYEQYFGPGTRLTVT.

The chain employs TRBV7-6 and TRBJ1-2; 12 bases line up with TRBD1. There are 17 residues in the CDR3. Unmatched junction bases numbered 10, after V lost 0 bases and J lost 8 bases. CDR1 and CDR2 (germline): SGHVS, FNYEAQ. CDR3 in amino acids: CASSLANPGQGARGYTF. CDR3 nucleotide sequence: TGTGCCAGCAGCTTAGCGAACCCGGGACAGGGGGCTCGGGGCTACACCTTC.

CDR3 in amino acids: CASSQDHTINTGELFF. In nucleotides, the CDR3 is TGCGCCAGCAGCCAAGATCACACAATCAACACCGGGGAGCTGTTTTTT. V usage is TRBV4-3 and J usage is TRBJ2-2, with D unclear. Germline loops: CDR1 LGHNA, CDR2 YSLEER. CDR3 length: 16 amino acids. The ends were cut back, 0 bases at V and 2 bases at J, with 10 bases in the middle.

The chain's CDR3 is CASSLWPGDQGVEPPGGEQYF. The CDR3 nucleotides read TGTGCCAGCAGCCTGTGGCCCGGGGACCAGGGGGTCGAACCCCCAGGGGGTGAGCAGTACTTC. The chain has TRBV7-8 and TRBJ2-7, with 7 bases identical to TRBD1. J lost 7 bases, V lost 5 bases, and 32 bases had no gene match. Germline lookup yields CDR1 SGHVS and CDR2 FQNEAQ. This CDR3 comprises 21 residues.

The CDR3 coding sequence is TGTGCCAGCCTTCAGGGGAGCACAGATACGCAGTATTTT. It specifies CASLQGSTDTQYF. V usage is TRBV5-5 and J usage is TRBJ2-3, with D possibly TRBD1 on 6 matching bases. This CDR3 region has 13 residues. V dropped 7 bases and J dropped 0 bases, with 9 bases sitting between them. Germline CDR1 and CDR2: SGHKS and YYEKEE (reference sequence).

V and J are TRBV7-9 and TRBJ2-5, with 8 bases lining up with TRBD1. CDR1 SEHNR and CDR2 FQNEAQ come from the germline V gene (reference sequence). V was clipped by 6 bases and J by 5 bases; unmatched bases: 11. The CDR3 consists of 15 residues. DNA of the CDR3: TGTGCCAGCAGTAGAACAGGGGGTGGGCCTGAGACCCAGTACTTC. This gives the protein CASSRTGGGPETQYF.

The chain recombines TRBV9 with TRBJ1-5; no clear D gene. Germline CDR1 and CDR2: SGDLS and YYNGEE. This CDR3 is built from 14 residues. Trimming removed 3 bases at V and 6 bases at J, with 13 bases between. The CDR3 DNA follows: TGTGCCAGCAGCGACGGGCCTACGCTTCAGCCCCAGCATTTT. Its translation: CASSDGPTLQPQHF. Based on the CDR3 plus reference TRBV9 and TRBJ1-5, the full variable domain is DSGVTQTPKHLITATGQRVTLRCSPRSGDLSVYWYQQSLDQGLQFLIQYYNGEERAKGNILERFSAQQFPDLHSELNLSSLELGDSALYFCASSDGPTLQPQHFGDGTRLSIL.